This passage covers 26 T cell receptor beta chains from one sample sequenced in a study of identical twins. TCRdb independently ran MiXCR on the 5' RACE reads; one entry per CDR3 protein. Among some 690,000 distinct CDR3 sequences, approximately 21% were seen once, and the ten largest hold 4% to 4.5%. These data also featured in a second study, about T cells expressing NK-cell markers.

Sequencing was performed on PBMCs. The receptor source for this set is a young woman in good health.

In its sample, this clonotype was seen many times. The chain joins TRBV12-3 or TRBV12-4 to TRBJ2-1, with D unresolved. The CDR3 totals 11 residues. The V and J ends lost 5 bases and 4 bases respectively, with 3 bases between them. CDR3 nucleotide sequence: TGTGCCAGCAGTAAATACAATGAGCAGTTCTTC. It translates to CASSKYNEQFF.

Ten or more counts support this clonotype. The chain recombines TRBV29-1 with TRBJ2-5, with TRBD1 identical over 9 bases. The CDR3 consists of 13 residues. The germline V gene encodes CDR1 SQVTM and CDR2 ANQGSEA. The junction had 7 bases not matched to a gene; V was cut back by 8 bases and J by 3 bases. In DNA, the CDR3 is TGCAGCACGGGACAGGGCGGGAAAGAGACCCAGTACTTC. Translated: CSTGQGGKETQYF.

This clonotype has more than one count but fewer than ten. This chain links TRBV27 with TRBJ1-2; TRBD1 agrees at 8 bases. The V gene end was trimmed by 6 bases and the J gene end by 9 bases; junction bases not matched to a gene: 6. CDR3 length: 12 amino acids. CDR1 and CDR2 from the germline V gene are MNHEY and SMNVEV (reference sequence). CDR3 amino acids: CASRRQGSSYTF. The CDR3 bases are TGTGCCAGCAGGCGACAGGGGTCCAGCTACACCTTC.

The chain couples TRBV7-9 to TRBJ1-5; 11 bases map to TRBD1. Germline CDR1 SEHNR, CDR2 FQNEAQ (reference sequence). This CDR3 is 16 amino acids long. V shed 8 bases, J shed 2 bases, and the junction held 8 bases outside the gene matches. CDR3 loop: CASGMGTGGGNQPQHF. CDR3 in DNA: TGTGCCAGCGGTATGGGGACAGGGGGAGGCAATCAGCCCCAGCATTTT.

The CDR3 nucleotides are TGTGCCAGCAGCTTCGGTACAGCGGAGTACAATGAGCAGTTCTTC. It translates to CASSFGTAEYNEQFF. V and J are TRBV11-3 and TRBJ2-1, with D tentatively TRBD2 (5 bases). Germline CDR1 reads SGHNT; CDR2 reads YENEEA. V was clipped by 3 bases and J by 4 bases, with 13 bases between them. The CDR3 runs to 15 residues.

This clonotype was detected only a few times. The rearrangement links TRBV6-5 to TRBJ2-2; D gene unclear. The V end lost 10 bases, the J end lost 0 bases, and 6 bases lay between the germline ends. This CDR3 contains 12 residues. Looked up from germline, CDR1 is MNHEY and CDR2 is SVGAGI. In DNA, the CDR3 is TGTGCCACCCGAGCGAACACCGGGGAGCTGTTTTTT. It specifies CATRANTGELFF.

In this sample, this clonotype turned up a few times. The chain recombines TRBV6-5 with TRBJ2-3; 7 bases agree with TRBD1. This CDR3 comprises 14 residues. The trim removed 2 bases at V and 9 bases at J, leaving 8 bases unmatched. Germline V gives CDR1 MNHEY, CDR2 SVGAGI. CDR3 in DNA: TGTGCCAGCAGTTACGGGACAGTACTAGGAACGCAGTATTTT. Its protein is CASSYGTVLGTQYF.

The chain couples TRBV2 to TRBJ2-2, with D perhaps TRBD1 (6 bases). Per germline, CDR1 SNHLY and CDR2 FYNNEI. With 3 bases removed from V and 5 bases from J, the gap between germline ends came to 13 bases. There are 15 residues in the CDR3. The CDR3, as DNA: TGTGCCAGCAGTGATGAGGGGGTGCGAACCGGGGAGCTGTTTTTT. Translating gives CASSDEGVRTGELFF.

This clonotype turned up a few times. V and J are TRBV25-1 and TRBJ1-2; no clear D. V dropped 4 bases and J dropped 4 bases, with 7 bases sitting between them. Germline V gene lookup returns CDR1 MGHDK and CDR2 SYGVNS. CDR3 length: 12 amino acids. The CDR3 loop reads CASSAPFYGYTF. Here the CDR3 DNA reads TGTGCCAGCAGTGCACCCTTCTATGGCTACACCTTC.

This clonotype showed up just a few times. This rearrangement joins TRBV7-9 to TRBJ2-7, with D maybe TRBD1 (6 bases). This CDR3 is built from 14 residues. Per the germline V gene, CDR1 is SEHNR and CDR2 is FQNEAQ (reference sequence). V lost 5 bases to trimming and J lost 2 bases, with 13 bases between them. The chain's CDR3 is CASSPNRDTYEQYF. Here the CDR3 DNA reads TGTGCCAGCAGCCCGAACCGGGACACCTACGAGCAGTACTTC.

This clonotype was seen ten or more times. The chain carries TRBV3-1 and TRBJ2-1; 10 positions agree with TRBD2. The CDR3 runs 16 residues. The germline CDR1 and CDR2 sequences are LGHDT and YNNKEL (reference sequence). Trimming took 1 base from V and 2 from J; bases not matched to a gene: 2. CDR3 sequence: CASSQASGGAYNEQFF. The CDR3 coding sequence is TGTGCCAGCAGCCAAGCTAGCGGGGGAGCCTACAATGAGCAGTTCTTC.

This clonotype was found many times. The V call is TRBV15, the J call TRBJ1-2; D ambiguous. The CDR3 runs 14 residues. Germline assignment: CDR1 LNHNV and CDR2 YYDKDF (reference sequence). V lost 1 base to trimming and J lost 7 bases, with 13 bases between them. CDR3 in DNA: TGTGCCACCAGCAGAGCTTCGGGTTTACGTGGCTACACCTTC. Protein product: CATSRASGLRGYTF.

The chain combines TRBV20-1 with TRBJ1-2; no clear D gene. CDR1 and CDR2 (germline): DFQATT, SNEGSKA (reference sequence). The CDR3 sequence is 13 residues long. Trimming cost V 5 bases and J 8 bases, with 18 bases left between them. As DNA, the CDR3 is TGCAGTGCTTTCCCCCCCGGGTCCGGCGGCTACACCTTC. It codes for CSAFPPGSGGYTF.

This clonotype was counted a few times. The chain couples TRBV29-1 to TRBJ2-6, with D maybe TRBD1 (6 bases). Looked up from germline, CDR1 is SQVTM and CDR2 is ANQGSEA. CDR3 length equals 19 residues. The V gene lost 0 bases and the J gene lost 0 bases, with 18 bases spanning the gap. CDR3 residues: CSVEDQGTTLISGANVLTF. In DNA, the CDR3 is TGCAGCGTTGAAGATCAGGGGACCACCCTAATCTCTGGGGCCAACGTCCTGACTTTC.

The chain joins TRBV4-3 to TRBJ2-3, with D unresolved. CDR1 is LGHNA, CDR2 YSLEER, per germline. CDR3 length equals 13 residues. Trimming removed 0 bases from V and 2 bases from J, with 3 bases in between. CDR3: CASSQDHTDTQYF. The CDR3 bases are TGCGCCAGCAGCCAAGATCACACAGATACGCAGTATTTT.

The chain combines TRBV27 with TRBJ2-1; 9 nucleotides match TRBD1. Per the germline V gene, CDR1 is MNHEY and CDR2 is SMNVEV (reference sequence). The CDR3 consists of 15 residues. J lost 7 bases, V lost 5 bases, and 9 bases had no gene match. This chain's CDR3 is CASSRTGVPLNEQFF. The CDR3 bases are TGTGCCAGCAGTAGGACAGGGGTACCATTAAATGAGCAGTTCTTC.

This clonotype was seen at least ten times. The CDR3 region has the DNA TGTGCCAGCAGCTTAGGAGCAGGGGGCTACGAGCAGTACTTC. Translating it yields CASSLGAGGYEQYF. V and J are TRBV7-9 and TRBJ2-7, with TRBD1 matching over 7 bases. V lost 1 base and J lost 3; bases outside the gene matches: 3. The CDR3 length is 14 residues. Germline-derived CDR1 and CDR2 are SEHNR and FQNEAQ (reference sequence).

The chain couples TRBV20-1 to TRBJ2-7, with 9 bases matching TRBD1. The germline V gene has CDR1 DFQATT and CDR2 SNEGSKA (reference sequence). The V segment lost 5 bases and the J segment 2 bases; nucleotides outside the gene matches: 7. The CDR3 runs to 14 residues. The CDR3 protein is CSALGQGTPYEQYF. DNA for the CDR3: TGCAGTGCTCTTGGACAGGGGACCCCCTACGAGCAGTACTTC.

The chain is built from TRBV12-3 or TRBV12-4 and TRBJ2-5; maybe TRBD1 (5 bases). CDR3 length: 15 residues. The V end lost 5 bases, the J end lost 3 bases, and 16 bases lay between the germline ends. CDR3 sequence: CASSGAGYLKETQYF. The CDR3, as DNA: TGTGCCAGCAGTGGGGCAGGCTATCTGAAAGAGACCCAGTACTTC.

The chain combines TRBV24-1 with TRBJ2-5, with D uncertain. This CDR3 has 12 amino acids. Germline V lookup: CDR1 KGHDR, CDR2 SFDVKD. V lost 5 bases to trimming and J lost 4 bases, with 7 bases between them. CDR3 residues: CATSGPGETQYF. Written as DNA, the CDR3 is TGTGCCACCAGTGGGCCCGGAGAGACCCAGTACTTC.

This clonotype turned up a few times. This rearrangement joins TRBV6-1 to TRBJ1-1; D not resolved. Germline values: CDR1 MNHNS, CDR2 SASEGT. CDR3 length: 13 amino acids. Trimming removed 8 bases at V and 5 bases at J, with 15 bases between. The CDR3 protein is CASLVPGGTEAFF. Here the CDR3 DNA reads TGTGCCAGCCTAGTCCCGGGCGGGACTGAAGCTTTCTTT.

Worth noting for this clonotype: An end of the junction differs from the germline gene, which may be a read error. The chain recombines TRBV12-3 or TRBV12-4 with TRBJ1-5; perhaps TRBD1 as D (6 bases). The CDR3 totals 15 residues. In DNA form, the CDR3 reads TGTGCCAGCAGTTTAAGGGGGAATAGCAATCAGCGCCAGCATTTT. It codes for CASSLRGNSNQRQHF.

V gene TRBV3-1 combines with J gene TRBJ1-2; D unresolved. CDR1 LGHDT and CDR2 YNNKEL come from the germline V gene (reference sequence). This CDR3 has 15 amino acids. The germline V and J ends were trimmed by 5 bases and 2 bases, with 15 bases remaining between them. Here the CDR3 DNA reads TGTGCCAGCAGCTCGAACGGCGCCTTAAACTATGGCTACACCTTC. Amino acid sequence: CASSSNGALNYGYTF.

The CDR3 nucleotides are TGCGCCAGCAGCTTGATGACGGACGGAGATACGCAGTATTTT. Translated, it gives CASSLMTDGDTQYF. The V gene is TRBV5-1, the J gene TRBJ2-3; D not certain. Trimming removed 1 base from V and 5 bases from J, with 11 bases in between. The CDR3 sequence is 14 residues long. Germline loops: CDR1 SGHRS, CDR2 YFSETQ.

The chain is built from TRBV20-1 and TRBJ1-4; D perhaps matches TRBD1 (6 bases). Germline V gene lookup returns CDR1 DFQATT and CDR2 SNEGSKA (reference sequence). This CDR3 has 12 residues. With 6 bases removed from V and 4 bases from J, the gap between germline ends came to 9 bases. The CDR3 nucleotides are TGCAGTGCCCAGGGGCATAATGAAAAACTGTTTTTT. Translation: CSAQGHNEKLFF.

The CDR3 coding sequence is TGTGCCAGCAGCCCGCGGACTAGCGTAAACACCGGGGAGCTGTTTTTT. Its protein product is CASSPRTSVNTGELFF. This chain uses TRBV11-2 with TRBJ2-2, with 9 bases that match TRBD2. The junction had 6 bases not matched to a gene; V was cut back by 5 bases and J by 2 bases. The V gene's germline CDR1 is SGHAT and CDR2 FQNNGV. The CDR3 is made up of 16 amino acids.